Below are 2 T cell receptor beta chains sequenced from a single sample in a study of cytomegalovirus exposure and HLA in healthy donors. The PCR used 60 Vbeta and 13 Jbeta primers. Some clones are missing from TCRdb's copy, which holds only in-frame ones; the method was immunoSEQ multiplex PCR. The table lists roughly 73,000 clones, about 80% of them singletons, with roughly 3.5% in the top ten. Sequencing was carried out using PBMCs. These receptors were collected from a man aged 40-49 years in good health and CMV-seronegative.

Here the CDR3 reads CASSPFAGQETQYF. The CDR3 nucleotides read TGCGCCAGCAGCCCCTTTGCGGGCCAAGAGACCCAGTACTTC. This sequence joins TRBV4-1 and TRBJ2-5, with D tentatively TRBD2 (5 bases). The V end lost 4 bases, the J end lost 1 base, and 10 bases lay between the germline ends. The CDR3 has 14 amino acids. Germline V gives CDR1 MGHRA, CDR2 YSYEKL.

The chain uses TRBV10-3 and TRBJ2-7; TRBD1 agrees at 8 bases. This CDR3 is built from 15 residues. CDR1 is ENHRY, CDR2 SYGVKD, per germline. V shed 0 bases, J shed 4 bases, and the junction held 5 bases outside the gene matches. CDR3: CAISESRQGRYEQYF. The CDR3 nucleotides read TGTGCCATCAGTGAGTCAAGACAGGGGCGATACGAGCAGTACTTC.